These 9 T cell receptor beta chains originate from one sample sequenced in a study of identical twins. TCRdb processed the 5' RACE reads anew with MiXCR; each CDR3 protein has one entry. The sample has around 650,000 distinct CDR3 sequences; about 7% are singletons. These data were also filed under a second study, of yellow fever vaccine responses in identical twins.

Sample: PBMCs. The receptors originated from a woman aged 18-30 years in good health.

The V gene is TRBV2, the J gene TRBJ2-4; perhaps TRBD1 as D (5 bases). The length of the CDR3 is 15 residues. V was trimmed by 6 bases and J by 1 base, leaving 13 bases between them. The germline gives CDR1 SNHLY, CDR2 FYNNEI. The CDR3 sequence: CASSKGRQAKNIQYF. CDR3 in DNA: TGTGCCAGCAGCAAAGGTAGACAGGCCAAAAACATTCAGTACTTC.

V and J are TRBV20-1 and TRBJ1-1; D unclear. V dropped 1 base and J dropped 1 base, with 13 bases sitting between them. The CDR3 runs 15 residues. CDR1 and CDR2 from the germline V gene are DFQATT and SNEGSKA (reference sequence). CDR3 nucleotide sequence: TGCAGTGCTAGAGGGCCCCGCGGCCCGAACACTGAAGCTTTCTTT. Protein: CSARGPRGPNTEAFF.

This clonotype occurred many times. The genes are TRBV5-1 and TRBJ1-6, with D possibly TRBD1 on 6 matching bases. This CDR3 contains 14 residues. The ends were cut back, 4 bases at V and 7 bases at J, with 12 bases in the middle. The germline V gene has CDR1 SGHRS and CDR2 YFSETQ. For the CDR3, the DNA is TGCGCCAGCAGCCCAGGGGCCCCCAATTCACCCCTCCACTTT. Translated, it gives CASSPGAPNSPLHF.

The V and J genes are TRBV19 and TRBJ2-3; D is undetermined. V lost 2 bases to trimming and J lost 6 bases, with 12 bases between them. Germline V gene lookup returns CDR1 LNHDA and CDR2 SQIVND (reference sequence). This CDR3 region has 14 residues. The CDR3 spells CASSIRASSDTQYF. The CDR3 DNA reads as TGTGCCAGTAGTATACGGGCCTCCTCGGATACGCAGTATTTT.

The chain uses TRBV3-1 and TRBJ2-7; D is ambiguous. The germline CDR1 and CDR2 sequences are LGHDT and YNNKEL (reference sequence). Trimming stripped 4 bases from V and 1 base from J, with 11 bases between. The CDR3 runs to 14 residues. CDR3 region: CASSPYAGSYEQYF. CDR3 nucleotide sequence: TGTGCCAGCAGCCCCTACGCCGGGTCCTACGAGCAGTACTTC.

In its sample, this clonotype was seen a few times. The rearrangement uses TRBV5-1 and TRBJ1-5, with 7 bases identical to TRBD1. The CDR3 loop spans 15 amino acids. Germline CDR1 and CDR2: SGHRS and YFSETQ. V was pared by 2 bases and J by 5 bases, with 7 bases of the junction left unmatched. CDR3 protein: CASSFLGGFDQPQHF. The CDR3 coding sequence is TGCGCCAGCAGCTTCTTAGGGGGCTTTGATCAGCCCCAGCATTTT.

This clonotype was seen many times. The chain uses TRBV12-3 or TRBV12-4 and TRBJ1-5; D remains ambiguous. Trimming cost V 10 bases and J 6 bases, with 19 bases left between them. CDR3 length equals 14 residues. The CDR3 sequence: CAILSGDSGQPQHF. DNA for the CDR3: TGTGCCATCCTATCCGGGGATTCGGGTCAGCCCCAGCATTTT.

The chain has TRBV28 and TRBJ2-1; 8 bases align to TRBD2. Trimming removed 3 bases from V and 3 bases from J; junction bases left unmatched: 4. The CDR3 consists of 15 residues. CDR1 and CDR2 (germline): MDHEN, SYDVKM. CDR3 bases: TGTGCCAGCAGTTTTGGCGGGAGGCTCTACAATGAGCAGTTCTTC. This codes for CASSFGGRLYNEQFF.

In this sample, this clonotype turned up many times. The CDR3 is CASSLGQGQSPLHF. CDR3 nucleotides: TGTGCCAGCAGCTTAGGGCAGGGACAGTCACCCCTCCACTTT. The rearrangement uses TRBV7-3 and TRBJ1-6, with 7 bases that match TRBD1. The CDR3 runs to 14 residues. The trim removed 2 bases at V and 10 bases at J, leaving 5 bases unmatched. Germline loops: CDR1 SGHTA, CDR2 FQGTGA.